These 21 T cell receptor beta chains share one sample of origin, sequenced in a study of T cell repertoires in cytomegalovirus infection. A single record per CDR3 protein comes from TCRdb applying MiXCR to the reads. Among about 920,000 distinct CDR3 sequences listed, around 30% were seen once. The antigens for these receptors are not known. The sequencing here drew on cultured CD8+ T cells from PBMCs, taken from culture after CMV antigen stimulation. The origin of the receptors is a human donor in good health (CMV status not recorded). Some clones in this sample may be carry-over from other donors' samples.

Only one count was recorded for this clonotype. V gene TRBV15 combines with J gene TRBJ2-1; 8 bases agree with TRBD1. CDR1 LNHNV and CDR2 YYDKDF come from the germline V gene (reference sequence). The CDR3 length is 15 residues. With V trimmed by 0 bases and J by 9 bases, 7 bases remained unmatched. The CDR3 coding sequence is TGTGCCACCAGCAGAGATGAGGCAGGGGGCTTTGAGCAGTTCTTC. This gives the protein CATSRDEAGGFEQFF. Together with reference TRBV15 and TRBJ2-1, the CDR3 gives the full variable domain: DAMVIQNPRYQVTQFGKPVTLSCSQTLNHNVMYWYQQKSSQAPKLLFHYYDKDFNNEADTPDNFQSRRPNTSFCFLDIRSPGLGDTAMYLCATSRDEAGGFEQFFGPGTRLTVL.

The V and J genes are TRBV24-1 and TRBJ2-5; 8 nucleotides agree with TRBD1. Germline CDR1 and CDR2: KGHDR and SFDVKD. Trimming removed 7 bases from V and 5 bases from J; junction bases left unmatched: 5. The CDR3 totals 13 residues. The CDR3 loop is CATRHRGSETQYF. The CDR3, as DNA: TGTGCCACCAGGCACAGGGGGAGTGAGACCCAGTACTTC.

This clonotype was found a few times. The chain recombines TRBV7-2 with TRBJ2-7; 10 nucleotides agree with TRBD1. This CDR3 is built from 16 residues. Germline CDR1 reads SGHTA; CDR2 reads FQGNSA. The V and J ends lost 5 bases and 3 bases, in that order; junction bases with no gene match: 10. The chain's CDR3 is CASSPQDRGRIYEQYF. DNA of the CDR3: TGTGCCAGCAGCCCTCAGGACAGGGGGAGAATCTACGAGCAGTACTTC.

The gene calls are TRBV4-3 and TRBJ1-6; the D is unclear. Per germline, CDR1 LGHNA and CDR2 YSLEER. Trimming shortened V by 6 bases and J by 9 bases, and 18 bases separated the two germline ends. This CDR3 region has 15 residues. The CDR3 spells CASSPSAKVVSPLHF. DNA of the CDR3: TGCGCCAGCAGTCCCAGCGCGAAGGTAGTTTCACCCCTCCACTTT.

This clonotype was seen repeatedly, ten times or more. The chain couples TRBV11-2 to TRBJ1-1; no clear D gene. With 1 base removed from V and 5 bases from J, the gap between germline ends came to 8 bases. Per germline, CDR1 SGHAT and CDR2 FQNNGV. The CDR3 sequence is 13 residues long. The CDR3 protein is CASSLGTRTEAFF. The CDR3 nucleotides are TGTGCCAGCAGCTTAGGGACGAGAACTGAAGCTTTCTTT.

This clonotype occurred a few times. V gene TRBV24-1 combines with J gene TRBJ1-1, with unresolved D. This CDR3 is 14 amino acids long. V lost 1 base, J lost 8 bases, and 13 bases lay in between. Germline values: CDR1 KGHDR, CDR2 SFDVKD. The CDR3 sequence: CATSDFLDKKEAFF. In DNA form, the CDR3 reads TGTGCCACCAGTGATTTCCTAGACAAGAAAGAAGCTTTCTTT.

The DNA for the CDR3 is TGTGCCAGCAGTTTATGGGTAGATACGCAGTATTTT. This translates into CASSLWVDTQYF. The gene calls are TRBV28 and TRBJ2-3; no definite D call. Per the germline V gene, CDR1 is MDHEN and CDR2 is SYDVKM. Trimming removed 0 bases from V and 5 bases from J, with 3 bases in between. The CDR3 consists of 12 residues.

This clonotype has more than one count but fewer than ten. V and J are TRBV7-9 and TRBJ1-5; 7 bases map to TRBD1. The trim removed 5 bases at V and 7 bases at J, leaving 8 bases unmatched. The CDR3 runs 14 residues. Germline V gives CDR1 SEHNR, CDR2 FQNEAQ (reference sequence). This CDR3 is CASSQGGNYQPQHF. CDR3 in DNA: TGTGCCAGCAGCCAAGGGGGCAATTACCAGCCCCAGCATTTT.

This rearrangement joins TRBV4-2 to TRBJ1-1; 7 bases align to TRBD1. V gave up 1 base and J gave up 1 base; unmatched junction bases: 3. The CDR3 contains 15 residues. CDR1 is LGHNA and CDR2 is YNFKEQ in the germline V gene. CDR3 loop: CASSQARGENTEAFF. DNA of the CDR3: TGTGCCAGCAGCCAAGCCAGGGGGGAGAACACTGAAGCTTTCTTT.

This clonotype was observed many times. This rearrangement joins TRBV6-1 to TRBJ2-7; 7 nucleotides match TRBD1. V lost 5 bases, J lost 4 bases, and 5 bases stayed unmatched. Germline V gene lookup returns CDR1 MNHNS and CDR2 SASEGT. CDR3 length: 13 residues. CDR3: CASSPRQGYEQYF. The CDR3, as DNA: TGTGCCAGCAGTCCAAGACAGGGATACGAGCAGTACTTC.

This clonotype has only a few counts. The chain couples TRBV19 to TRBJ2-1; D gene unclear. Trimming left V 7 bases short and J 2 bases short, with 15 bases between. Germline V gene sequence: CDR1 LNHDA, CDR2 SQIVND (reference sequence). CDR3 length equals 15 residues. CDR3: CASMSSVGPYNEQFF. The CDR3 coding sequence is TGTGCCAGTATGAGCAGCGTTGGGCCCTACAATGAGCAGTTCTTC.

This clonotype was recorded at least ten times. V is TRBV7-2 and J is TRBJ2-7, with TRBD1 matching 7 bases. The CDR3 is made up of 14 amino acids. After removal of 1 base from V and 6 bases from J, the junction contained 6 bases not matched to a gene. Per the germline V gene, CDR1 is SGHTA and CDR2 is FQGNSA. The CDR3 DNA reads TGTGCCAGCAGCTTAGGAACAGGGGCTATCGAGCAGTACTTC. Translation gives CASSLGTGAIEQYF.

The sample holds a few counts of this clonotype. The CDR3 coding sequence is TGTGCCAGCACCAACCCAGGGGCCCCTCTCTACAATGAGCAGTTCTTC. Translated, it gives CASTNPGAPLYNEQFF. The chain combines TRBV6-1 with TRBJ2-1, with D maybe TRBD1 (6 bases). Germline V CDR1 and CDR2: MNHNS, SASEGT. This CDR3 contains 16 residues. V lost 7 bases and J lost 3, with 19 bases in between.

The V gene is TRBV7-8, the J gene TRBJ2-3, with D tentatively TRBD2 (5 bases). There are 12 residues in the CDR3. Germline V lookup: CDR1 SGHVS, CDR2 FQNEAQ. V dropped 5 bases and J dropped 12 bases, with 15 bases sitting between them. CDR3 sequence (DNA): TGTGCCAGCAGCACCCAACTAGTTGCACAGTATTTT. Residues: CASSTQLVAQYF.

This rearrangement joins TRBV3-1 to TRBJ2-1; the match to TRBD1 covers 9 bases. The CDR3 consists of 17 residues. Germline V CDR1 and CDR2: LGHDT, YNNKEL (reference sequence). V trimming: 3 bases; J trimming: 4 bases; junction bases outside the gene matches: 10. In nucleotides, the CDR3 is TGTGCCAGCAGCCACCAACCGGGACAGGGCCTTTACAATGAGCAGTTCTTC. Translated: CASSHQPGQGLYNEQFF.

This clonotype was observed at least ten times. This sequence joins TRBV7-6 and TRBJ2-5; D not resolved. V was clipped by 5 bases and J by 1 base, with 11 bases between them. CDR3 length: 14 residues. Germline V gene lookup returns CDR1 SGHVS and CDR2 FNYEAQ. CDR3 amino acids: CASSPVRPQETQYF. CDR3 coding DNA: TGTGCCAGCAGCCCGGTTAGGCCCCAAGAGACCCAGTACTTC.

This clonotype was counted ten times or more. The chain is built from TRBV7-6 and TRBJ2-2; TRBD1 aligns across 7 bases. The V gene end was trimmed by 1 base and the J gene end by 0 bases; junction bases not matched to a gene: 5. The CDR3 loop spans 17 amino acids. Germline V gives CDR1 SGHVS, CDR2 FNYEAQ. The CDR3 nucleotides are TGTGCCAGCAGCTTAGTTACCGGGACAGCGAACACCGGGGAGCTGTTTTTT. It translates to CASSLVTGTANTGELFF.

This clonotype was seen only a few times. The CDR3 is CASSLTSGGAPYNEQFF. CDR3 nucleotides: TGTGCCAGCAGCCTAACTAGCGGGGGGGCCCCATACAATGAGCAGTTCTTC. The rearrangement links TRBV7-9 to TRBJ2-1; 13 bases align to TRBD2. Germline V gene sequence: CDR1 SEHNR, CDR2 FQNEAQ (reference sequence). The junction had 8 bases not matched to a gene; V was cut back by 5 bases and J by 4 bases. The CDR3 extends over 17 amino acids. The variable domain in full, completed from reference TRBV7-9 and TRBJ2-1, reads DTGVSQNPRHKITKRGQNVTFRCDPISEHNRLYWYRQTLGQGPEFLTYFQNEAQLEKSRLLSDRFSAERPKGSFSTLEIQRTEQGDSAMYLCASSLTSGGAPYNEQFFGPGTRLTVL.

Remarks on this clonotype: The junction departs from the called germline gene at one end, perhaps through a read error. The CDR3 sequence is CASSLGLLSTDTQYF. The CDR3 DNA reads as TGTGCTAGCAGCTTGGGACTTTTGAGCACAGATACGCAGTATTTT. The chain couples TRBV7-7 to TRBJ2-3; maybe TRBD2 (6 bases). The CDR3 is made up of 15 amino acids. Germline values: CDR1 SSHAT, CDR2 FNYEAQ (reference sequence).

The V gene is TRBV9, the J gene TRBJ1-2; D is perhaps TRBD1 (6 bases). Germline CDR1 is SGDLS and CDR2 is YYNGEE. Deletions cut 2 bases from V and 4 bases from J, with 12 bases between. CDR3 length equals 14 residues. CDR3 residues: CASSVGDTFYGYTF. The CDR3 DNA reads TGTGCCAGCAGCGTTGGGGACACCTTCTATGGCTACACCTTC. The complete variable domain, with remaining parts taken from reference TRBV9 and TRBJ1-2, reads DSGVTQTPKHLITATGQRVTLRCSPRSGDLSVYWYQQSLDQGLQFLIQYYNGEERAKGNILERFSAQQFPDLHSELNLSSLELGDSALYFCASSVGDTFYGYTFGSGTRLTVV.

J is TRBJ2-2 and V is TRBV7-3, with 10 nucleotides matching TRBD2. Germline CDR1 and CDR2: SGHTA and FQGTGA. This CDR3 contains 16 residues. With 10 bases clipped from V and 4 bases from J, the junction kept 12 bases outside the gene matches. CDR3 nucleotide sequence: TGTGCCATCCAAACCGGAGCGGGGGGGAGCACCGGGGAGCTGTTTTTT. It translates to CAIQTGAGGSTGELFF.